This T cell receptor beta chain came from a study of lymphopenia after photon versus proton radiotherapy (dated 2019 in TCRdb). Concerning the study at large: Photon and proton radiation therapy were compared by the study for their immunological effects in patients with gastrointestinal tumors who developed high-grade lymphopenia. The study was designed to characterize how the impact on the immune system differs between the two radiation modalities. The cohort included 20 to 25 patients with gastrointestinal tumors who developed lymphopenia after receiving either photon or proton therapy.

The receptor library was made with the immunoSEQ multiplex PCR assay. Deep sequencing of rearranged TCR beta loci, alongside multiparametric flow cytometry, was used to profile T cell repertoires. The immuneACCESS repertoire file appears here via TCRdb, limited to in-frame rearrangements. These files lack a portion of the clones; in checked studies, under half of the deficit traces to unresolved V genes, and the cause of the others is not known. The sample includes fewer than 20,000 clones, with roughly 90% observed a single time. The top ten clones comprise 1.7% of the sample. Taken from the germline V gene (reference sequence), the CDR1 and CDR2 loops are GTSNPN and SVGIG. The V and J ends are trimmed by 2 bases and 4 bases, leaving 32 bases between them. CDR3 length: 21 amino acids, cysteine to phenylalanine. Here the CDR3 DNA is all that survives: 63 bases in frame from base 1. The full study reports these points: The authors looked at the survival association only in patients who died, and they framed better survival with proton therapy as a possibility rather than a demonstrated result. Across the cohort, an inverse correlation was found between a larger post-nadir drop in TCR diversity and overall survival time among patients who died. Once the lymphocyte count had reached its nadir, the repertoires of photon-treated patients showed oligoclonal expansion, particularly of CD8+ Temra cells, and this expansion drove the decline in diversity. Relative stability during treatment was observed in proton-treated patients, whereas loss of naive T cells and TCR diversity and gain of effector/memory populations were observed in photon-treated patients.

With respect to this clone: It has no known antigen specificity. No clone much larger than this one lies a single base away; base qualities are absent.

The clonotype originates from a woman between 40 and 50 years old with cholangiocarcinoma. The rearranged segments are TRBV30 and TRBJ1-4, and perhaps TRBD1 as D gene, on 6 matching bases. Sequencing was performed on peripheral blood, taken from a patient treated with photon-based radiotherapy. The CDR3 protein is CAWSSLGRRDTPDLFNEKLFF. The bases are TGTGCCTGGAGTTCCCTCGGACGCCGGGACACTCCGGATTTATTTAATGAAAAACTGTTTTTT. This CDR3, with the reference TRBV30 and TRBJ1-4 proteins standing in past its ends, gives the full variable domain SQTIHQWPATLVQPVGSPLSLECTVEGTSNPNLYWYRQAAGRGLQLLFYSVGIGQISSEVPQNLSASRPQDRQFILSSKKLLLSDSGFYLCAWSSLGRRDTPDLFNEKLFFGSGTQLSVL.